Many counts were recorded for the clone carrying this TCR beta chain. Its antigen is not identified. The data belong to a study of T cells in Graves' hyperthyroidism and ophthalmopathy. Hyperthyroidism was newly diagnosed in patients aged 18 to 65 (duration under 2 months). Exclusion of patients followed from uncontrolled infection, other autoimmune disease, pregnancy or lactation. Clinical symptoms, serum thyroxine and TRAb, thyroid ultrasound and orbital computed tomography were used for the diagnoses. What was amplified from RNA transcripts were TCR beta CDR3 regions. Initially, a first-round RT-PCR of the TCR CDR3 employed the HTBI primer set. TCRdb analysed the multiplex PCR reads with MiXCR anew, one entry per CDR3 protein. The sample shows about 380,000 distinct CDR3 sequences, roughly 14% of them seen only once. Overall study findings and caveats: Peripheral blood also featured most of the thyroid clonotypes expanded above 0.001.

The germline gives CDR1 SGHTA, CDR2 FQGNSA. Trimming removed 1 base from V and 8 bases from J, with 11 bases in between. The CDR3 is made up of 13 amino acids. Input material: blood. The chain links TRBV7-2 to TRBJ1-2, with a tentative D call TRBD1 (5 bases). The TCR was taken from a man aged 25-40 years with Graves' hyperthyroidism that later progressed to Graves' ophthalmopathy. Here the CDR3 DNA reads TGTGCCAGCAGCTTAGTAAGGGGAGGAGGCTACACCTTC. Translating it yields CASSLVRGGGYTF.